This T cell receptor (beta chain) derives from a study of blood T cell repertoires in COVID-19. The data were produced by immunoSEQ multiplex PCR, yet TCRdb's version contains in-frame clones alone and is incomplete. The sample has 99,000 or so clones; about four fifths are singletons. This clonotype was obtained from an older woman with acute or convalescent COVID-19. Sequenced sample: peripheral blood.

The CDR3 DNA is TGCGCCAGCAGCCCCCGGGGGCTAGCGGATCTCTTACCCTACAATGAGCAGTTCTTC. Translation gives CASSPRGLADLLPYNEQFF. The V gene is TRBV5-1, the J gene TRBJ2-1, with D possibly being TRBD2 (7 bases). Trimming cost V 4 bases and J 2 bases, with 25 bases left between them. This CDR3 is 19 amino acids long. Germline loops: CDR1 SGHRS, CDR2 YFSETQ.